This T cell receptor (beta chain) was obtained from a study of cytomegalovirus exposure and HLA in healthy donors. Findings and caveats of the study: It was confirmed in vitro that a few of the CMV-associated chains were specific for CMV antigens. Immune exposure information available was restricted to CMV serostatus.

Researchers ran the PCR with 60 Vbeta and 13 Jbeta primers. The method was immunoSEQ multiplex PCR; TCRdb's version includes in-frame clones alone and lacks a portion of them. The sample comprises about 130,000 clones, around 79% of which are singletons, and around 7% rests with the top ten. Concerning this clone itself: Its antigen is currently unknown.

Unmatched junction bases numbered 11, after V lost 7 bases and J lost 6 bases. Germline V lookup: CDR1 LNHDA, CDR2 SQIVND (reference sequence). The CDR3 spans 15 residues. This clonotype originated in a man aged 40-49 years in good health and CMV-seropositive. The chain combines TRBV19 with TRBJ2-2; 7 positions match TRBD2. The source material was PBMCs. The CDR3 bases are TGTGCCAGTACCACATACGGACTAGGAGCCGGGGAGCTGTTTTTT. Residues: CASTTYGLGAGELFF.